This is a list of T cell receptor beta chains from one sample in a study of blood T cell repertoires in COVID-19. Repertoires were generated with immunoSEQ multiplex PCR, while TCRdb's copy carries only in-frame clones and drops some. The repertoire holds hundreds of thousands of clones, with roughly 90% as singletons. The sequenced sample consisted of PBMCs or T cells enriched from blood (not recorded which). These receptors all stem from a woman aged 30 to 39 with acute COVID-19. The CDR3 runs from the conserved cysteine through the conserved F or W. Fields, in order: D gene, J gene, clone size, V gene, CDR3 DNA, CDR3 protein. The D gene is left open where the match is weak. Size is stated for part of the rows, as once, few or many counts, or as a class when the clone is expanded.

d_call: .; j_call: TRBJ1-1; clone_size: .; v_call: TRBV5-5; cdr3_nt: TGTGCCAGCAGCTTGGCCACGGGTTATATGATGAACACTGAAGCTTTCTTT; cdr3_aa: CASSLATGYMMNTEAFF
d_call: .; j_call: TRBJ2-2; clone_size: .; v_call: TRBV2; cdr3_nt: TGTGCCAGCAAAAGGGGGGGCCCCGGGGAGCTGTTTTTT; cdr3_aa: CASKRGGPGELFF
d_call: TRBD1; j_call: TRBJ1-1; clone_size: .; v_call: TRBV7-2; cdr3_nt: TGTGCCAGCAGCTTATTGGGACAGGCGTTAAGCACTGAAGCTTTCTTT; cdr3_aa: CASSLLGQALSTEAFF
d_call: .; j_call: TRBJ1-1; clone_size: .; v_call: TRBV30; cdr3_nt: TGTGCCTGGAGTAGGGGGTGGGGCACTGAAGCTTTCTTT; cdr3_aa: CAWSRGWGTEAFF
d_call: .; j_call: TRBJ1-5; clone_size: .; v_call: TRBV30; cdr3_nt: TGTGCCTGGAGTGGGTTCGTAGAGAATCAGCCCCAGCATTTT; cdr3_aa: CAWSGFVENQPQHF
d_call: .; j_call: TRBJ1-6; clone_size: once; v_call: TRBV7-9; cdr3_nt: TGTGCCAGCAGCTCAAAACAGGGTTTTAGTAATTCACCCCTCCACTTT; cdr3_aa: CASSSKQGFSNSPLHF
d_call: .; j_call: TRBJ1-1; clone_size: .; v_call: TRBV19; cdr3_nt: TGTGCCAGTAGCTTAGGTTGGAGCACTGAAGCTTTCTTT; cdr3_aa: CASSLGWSTEAFF
d_call: .; j_call: TRBJ2-6; clone_size: .; v_call: TRBV7-2; cdr3_nt: TGTGCCAGCAGCTTAGACCGGGGGGCCCGCTCTGGGGCCAACGTCCTGACTTTC; cdr3_aa: CASSLDRGARSGANVLTF
d_call: TRBD1; j_call: TRBJ1-6; clone_size: .; v_call: TRBV4-1; cdr3_nt: TGCGCCAGCAGCCGTCCTCCGGGACAGGGGGCCCCAGGGTTGAATTCACCCCTCCACTTT; cdr3_aa: CASSRPPGQGAPGLNSPLHF
d_call: TRBD2; j_call: TRBJ2-3; clone_size: .; v_call: TRBV24-1; cdr3_nt: TGTGCCACCAGTGTGCCGACTAGCGGGGAGACAGGGGGTACGCAGTATTTT; cdr3_aa: CATSVPTSGETGGTQYF
d_call: .; j_call: TRBJ1-3; clone_size: .; v_call: TRBV10-3; cdr3_nt: TGTGCCATCAGTGAGTCGGCAGGTTCCTATTCTGGAAACACCATATATTTT; cdr3_aa: CAISESAGSYSGNTIYF
d_call: TRBD1; j_call: TRBJ2-1; clone_size: .; v_call: TRBV5-4; cdr3_nt: TGTGCCAGCAGAGCAGGACAGGGGGCCGGGAATGAGCAGTTCTTC; cdr3_aa: CASRAGQGAGNEQFF
d_call: .; j_call: TRBJ2-1; clone_size: .; v_call: TRBV7-7; cdr3_nt: TGTGCCAGCAGCTTAGACTCGGGGATAGGCGGTGAGCAGTTCTTC; cdr3_aa: CASSLDSGIGGEQFF
d_call: .; j_call: TRBJ1-1; clone_size: .; v_call: TRBV10-2; cdr3_nt: TGCGCCAGCAGTGGGGCTATGAACACTGAAGCTTTCTTT; cdr3_aa: CASSGAMNTEAFF
d_call: TRBD1; j_call: TRBJ1-2; clone_size: .; v_call: TRBV5-1; cdr3_nt: TGCGCCAGCAGCCCGCAGACAGGGAAGGACTATGGCTACACCTTC; cdr3_aa: CASSPQTGKDYGYTF
d_call: TRBD1; j_call: TRBJ1-4; clone_size: .; v_call: TRBV19; cdr3_nt: TGTGCCATACTGGACAGGGTTGAGGAAAAACTGTTTTTT; cdr3_aa: CAILDRVEEKLFF
d_call: TRBD1; j_call: TRBJ2-1; clone_size: .; v_call: TRBV2; cdr3_nt: TGTGCCACGGGACAGATCAATGAGCAGTTCTTC; cdr3_aa: CATGQINEQFF
d_call: .; j_call: TRBJ1-5; clone_size: .; v_call: TRBV5-6; cdr3_nt: TGTGCCAGCAGCCCGGCGGGGGTTTTGAAGCCCCAGCATTTT; cdr3_aa: CASSPAGVLKPQHF
d_call: TRBD1; j_call: TRBJ1-6; clone_size: .; v_call: TRBV5-1; cdr3_nt: TGCGCCAGCAGCTTGGGAGGGGGCGAATCACCCCTCCACTTT; cdr3_aa: CASSLGGGESPLHF
d_call: .; j_call: TRBJ1-2; clone_size: .; v_call: TRBV7-9; cdr3_nt: TGTGCCAGCAGCACGAGCCGTGAGGGCTACACCTTC; cdr3_aa: CASSTSREGYTF
d_call: .; j_call: TRBJ1-6; clone_size: .; v_call: TRBV5-1; cdr3_nt: TGCGCCAGCAGCTTGGCTCCTCGGGAGCCCCTCCACTTT; cdr3_aa: CASSLAPREPLHF
d_call: .; j_call: TRBJ1-1; clone_size: once; v_call: TRBV2; cdr3_nt: TGTGCCAGCAGTGTAGGCGGGAACACTGAAGCTTTCTTT; cdr3_aa: CASSVGGNTEAFF
d_call: .; j_call: TRBJ1-2; clone_size: .; v_call: TRBV6-5; cdr3_nt: TGTGCCAGCAGCCAACAGGGAAGTAGCGGCTACACCTTC; cdr3_aa: CASSQQGSSGYTF
d_call: .; j_call: TRBJ1-1; clone_size: .; v_call: TRBV19; cdr3_nt: TGTGCCAGTAGTATATTGCCGGGTTTCACTGAAGCTTTCTTT; cdr3_aa: CASSILPGFTEAFF
d_call: .; j_call: TRBJ2-7; clone_size: .; v_call: TRBV7-9; cdr3_nt: TGTGCCAGCAGCTTACCGGGAACCTACGAGCAGTACTTC; cdr3_aa: CASSLPGTYEQYF
d_call: TRBD1; j_call: TRBJ1-6; clone_size: once; v_call: TRBV6-5; cdr3_nt: TGTGCCAGCAGTTACCGGACAGGGTGGGCACCCCTCCACTTT; cdr3_aa: CASSYRTGWAPLHF
d_call: .; j_call: TRBJ1-6; clone_size: .; v_call: TRBV3-1/TRBV3-2; cdr3_nt: TGTGCCAGCAGCCAAGTACCAGGTGCAAATTCACCCCTCCACTTT; cdr3_aa: CASSQVPGANSPLHF
d_call: .; j_call: TRBJ2-7; clone_size: .; v_call: TRBV7-8; cdr3_nt: TGTGCCAGCAGCTTAGACAGGGTCACCTACGAGCAGTACTTC; cdr3_aa: CASSLDRVTYEQYF
d_call: .; j_call: TRBJ1-3; clone_size: few; v_call: TRBV7-2; cdr3_nt: TGTGCCAGGAGGAGAAGGTCCTCTGGAAACACCATATATTTT; cdr3_aa: CARRRRSSGNTIYF
d_call: .; j_call: TRBJ1-1; clone_size: .; v_call: TRBV9; cdr3_nt: TGTGCCAGCAGCGATTTATACGGAGCTTTCTTT; cdr3_aa: CASSDLYGAFF
d_call: .; j_call: TRBJ1-2; clone_size: .; v_call: TRBV3-1/TRBV3-2; cdr3_nt: TGTGCCAGCAGCCAAAGACAGTACTATGGCTACACCTTC; cdr3_aa: CASSQRQYYGYTF
d_call: .; j_call: TRBJ1-1; clone_size: .; v_call: TRBV7-3; cdr3_nt: TGTGCCAGCAGCCCGGGTCGGAACACTGAAGCTTTCTTT; cdr3_aa: CASSPGRNTEAFF
d_call: .; j_call: TRBJ1-1; clone_size: once; v_call: TRBV5-1; cdr3_nt: TGCGCCAGCAAAGAAGTTGAGATGACTGAAGCTTTCTTT; cdr3_aa: CASKEVEMTEAFF
d_call: .; j_call: TRBJ1-4; clone_size: .; v_call: TRBV30; cdr3_nt: TGTGCCTGGAGACTTGCAACTAATGAAAAACTGTTTTTT; cdr3_aa: CAWRLATNEKLFF
d_call: TRBD1; j_call: TRBJ1-2; clone_size: .; v_call: TRBV4-1; cdr3_nt: TGCGCCAGCAGCCAAGAGCCGGGACAGGGGCTCTATGGCTACACCTTC; cdr3_aa: CASSQEPGQGLYGYTF
d_call: .; j_call: TRBJ2-7; clone_size: .; v_call: TRBV28; cdr3_nt: TGTGCCAGCAGTTTAGGGAGAGGGCTTGCGTCCGAGCAGTACTTC; cdr3_aa: CASSLGRGLASEQYF
d_call: .; j_call: TRBJ2-7; clone_size: .; v_call: TRBV9; cdr3_nt: TGTGCCAGCAGCGTAGCTACAGGGCCCCTCTACGAGCAGTACTTC; cdr3_aa: CASSVATGPLYEQYF
d_call: .; j_call: TRBJ1-2; clone_size: .; v_call: TRBV24-1; cdr3_nt: TGTGCCACCAGTGAAGTCAGTGTTAACTATGGCTACACCTTC; cdr3_aa: CATSEVSVNYGYTF
d_call: .; j_call: TRBJ1-2; clone_size: few; v_call: TRBV30; cdr3_nt: TGTGCCTGGAAGAAGGGAGTTGGCTACACCTTC; cdr3_aa: CAWKKGVGYTF
d_call: TRBD1; j_call: TRBJ2-7; clone_size: .; v_call: TRBV4-1; cdr3_nt: TGCGCCAGCAGCCGGGACAGGGAAACCGAGCAGTACTTC; cdr3_aa: CASSRDRETEQYF
d_call: .; j_call: TRBJ1-2; clone_size: .; v_call: TRBV11-1; cdr3_nt: TGTGCCAGCAGCTTACTCACCGGGACTGAGAATGGCTACACCTTC; cdr3_aa: CASSLLTGTENGYTF
d_call: .; j_call: TRBJ1-5; clone_size: .; v_call: TRBV28; cdr3_nt: TGTGCCAGCAAACCTCGCCTTGGGGGGTATAGCAATCAGCCCCAGCATTTT; cdr3_aa: CASKPRLGGYSNQPQHF
d_call: .; j_call: TRBJ2-7; clone_size: .; v_call: TRBV9; cdr3_nt: TGTGCCAGCAGCCCCCAGGACAGAACCTACGAGCAGTACTTC; cdr3_aa: CASSPQDRTYEQYF
d_call: .; j_call: TRBJ1-1; clone_size: few; v_call: TRBV21-1; cdr3_nt: TGTGCCAGCAGCAAAGTGAGATCGGACAGGGTTACTGAAGCTTTCTTT; cdr3_aa: CASSKVRSDRVTEAFF
d_call: .; j_call: TRBJ1-6; clone_size: .; v_call: TRBV6-5; cdr3_nt: TGTGCCAGCAGGGACAGTAATTCACCCCTCCACTTT; cdr3_aa: CASRDSNSPLHF
d_call: TRBD1; j_call: TRBJ1-4; clone_size: .; v_call: TRBV7-9; cdr3_nt: TGTGCCAGCAGCCGAGACAGGGCAGATGAAAAACTGTTTTTT; cdr3_aa: CASSRDRADEKLFF
d_call: .; j_call: TRBJ2-1; clone_size: .; v_call: TRBV30; cdr3_nt: TGTGCCTGGACTATGGGGGGGCCGGAGCAGTTCTTC; cdr3_aa: CAWTMGGPEQFF
d_call: TRBD1; j_call: TRBJ2-5; clone_size: .; v_call: TRBV10-3; cdr3_nt: TGTGCCACCAACAGGGGGAAGGAGGAGACCCAGTACTTC; cdr3_aa: CATNRGKEETQYF
d_call: TRBD2; j_call: TRBJ2-1; clone_size: once; v_call: TRBV11-3; cdr3_nt: TGTGCCAGCAGAGACGGGAAACTAGCGGGGGGGGATGAGCAGTTCTTC; cdr3_aa: CASRDGKLAGGDEQFF
d_call: .; j_call: TRBJ2-1; clone_size: .; v_call: TRBV5-6; cdr3_nt: TGTGCCAGCAGCTTGCAGGCGGGTGTCTCCTACAATGAGCAGTTCTTC; cdr3_aa: CASSLQAGVSYNEQFF
d_call: .; j_call: TRBJ1-2; clone_size: few; v_call: TRBV28; cdr3_nt: TGTGCCAGCAGTTTCCCAGGGGACAACTATGGCTACACCTTC; cdr3_aa: CASSFPGDNYGYTF
d_call: .; j_call: TRBJ1-1; clone_size: .; v_call: TRBV10-3; cdr3_nt: TGTGCCACCACAGGGAGGGGAGGCACTGAAGCTTTCTTT; cdr3_aa: CATTGRGGTEAFF
d_call: .; j_call: TRBJ1-2; clone_size: .; v_call: TRBV25-1; cdr3_nt: TGTGCCAGCTCAGGGATGAATGGCTATGGCTACACCTTC; cdr3_aa: CASSGMNGYGYTF